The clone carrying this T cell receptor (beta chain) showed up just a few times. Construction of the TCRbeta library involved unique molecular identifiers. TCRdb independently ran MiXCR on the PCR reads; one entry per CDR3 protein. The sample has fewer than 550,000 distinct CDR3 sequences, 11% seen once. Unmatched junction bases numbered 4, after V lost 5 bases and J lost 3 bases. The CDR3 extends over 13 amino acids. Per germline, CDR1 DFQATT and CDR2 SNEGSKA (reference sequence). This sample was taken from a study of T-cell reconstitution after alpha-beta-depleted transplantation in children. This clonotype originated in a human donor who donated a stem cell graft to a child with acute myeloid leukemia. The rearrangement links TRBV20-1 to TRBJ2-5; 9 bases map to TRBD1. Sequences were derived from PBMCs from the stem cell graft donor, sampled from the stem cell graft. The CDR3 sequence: CSAPGTGKETQYF. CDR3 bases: TGCAGTGCTCCCGGGACAGGGAAAGAGACCCAGTACTTC.